A single sample is the source of the 25 T cell receptor beta chains below, sequenced in a study of blood T cells in healthy people across ages. The second PCR ran roughly 6 to 11 cycles with a sample-barcoded 5' primer and J-beta primers. MiXCR, run by TCRdb on the 5' RACE reads, gives a single entry per CDR3 protein. The table shows over 1,500,000 distinct CDR3 sequences, with around 40% occurring only once. Specimen: blood. Receptors were obtained from a human donor in good health.

The CDR3 region has the DNA TGCGCCAGCAGCCAAGGACTTGAGGGCTACAATGAGCAGTTCTTC. It yields the protein CASSQGLEGYNEQFF. The chain couples TRBV4-3 to TRBJ2-1; D is perhaps TRBD2 (5 bases). V shed 1 base and J shed 3 bases, with 10 bases lying between them. CDR1 is LGHNA, CDR2 YSLEER, per germline. The CDR3 extends over 15 amino acids.

The chain combines TRBV4-3 with TRBJ1-5; 7 nucleotides line up with TRBD1. Germline V gene data show CDR1 as LGHNA and CDR2 as YSLEER. The CDR3 length is 19 residues. Trimming removed 0 bases from V and 0 bases from J; junction bases left unmatched: 11. CDR3 sequence reads: CASSQDRGQVTYSNQPQHF. In DNA, the CDR3 is TGCGCCAGCAGCCAAGATCGAGGACAGGTGACGTATAGCAATCAGCCCCAGCATTTT.

The sample holds a few counts of this clonotype. V is TRBV6-5 and J is TRBJ1-2, with a possible D match to TRBD1 (6 bases). There are 15 residues in the CDR3. The V gene's germline CDR1 is MNHEY and CDR2 SVGAGI. Trimming pared 4 bases from V and 6 bases from J, leaving 18 bases between. CDR3 sequence reads: CASSSRGFVADGYTF. The CDR3 DNA reads TGTGCCAGCAGTTCCAGGGGATTTGTAGCCGATGGCTACACCTTC.

The genes are TRBV9 and TRBJ2-1; 8 nucleotides match TRBD2. The germline gives CDR1 SGDLS, CDR2 YYNGEE. This CDR3 comprises 16 residues. J lost 9 bases, V lost 3 bases, and 14 bases had no gene match. CDR3 residues: CASSDPTGGAFLEQFF. DNA for the CDR3: TGTGCCAGCAGCGACCCTACCGGGGGGGCCTTTCTTGAGCAGTTCTTC.

The chain uses TRBV6-5 and TRBJ1-2; 7 bases fit TRBD1. Germline assignment: CDR1 MNHEY and CDR2 SVGAGI. J gave up 4 bases and V 0 bases, and 11 bases lay outside the gene matches. This CDR3 is 17 amino acids long. CDR3 region: CASSYSPPGGRGYGYTF. CDR3 sequence (DNA): TGTGCCAGCAGTTACTCGCCTCCAGGGGGGCGCGGCTATGGCTACACCTTC.

This clonotype was observed a few times. V and J are TRBV7-9 and TRBJ2-5; 13 nucleotides align to TRBD2. In germline, CDR1 is SEHNR, CDR2 FQNEAQ (reference sequence). Trimming removed 5 bases from V and 2 bases from J; junction bases left unmatched: 5. This CDR3 spans 16 amino acids. The CDR3 region is CASSGSTSGGQETQYF. The CDR3 DNA sequence: TGTGCCAGCAGCGGTTCGACTAGCGGGGGGCAAGAGACCCAGTACTTC.

This chain joins TRBV6-5 and TRBJ2-1; unclear D gene. Germline CDR1 MNHEY, CDR2 SVGAGI. This CDR3 has 20 amino acids. Trimming pared 2 bases from V and 5 bases from J, leaving 28 bases between. In DNA, the CDR3 is TGTGCCAGCAGTTACCGGGTTGAGCTGGGCTTTAGGTGGGCTAACAATGAGCAGTTCTTC. As protein: CASSYRVELGFRWANNEQFF.

On this clonotype itself: Germline and junction disagree at one end, which may indicate a read error. The chain has TRBV5-1 and TRBJ1-1; D unresolved. The germline gives CDR1 SGHRS, CDR2 YFSETQ. The CDR3 extends over 16 amino acids. The CDR3 bases are TGCGCCAGCAGCTTGGAGGTTGCGGCCACTAACACTGGAGCTTTCTTT. Translation: CASSLEVAATNTGAFF.

This chain uses TRBV7-3 with TRBJ2-7, with 7 bases lining up with TRBD2. The CDR3 is 15 amino acids. CDR1 SGHTA and CDR2 FQGTGA come from the germline V gene. Losses at the gene ends were 0 bases for V and 5 bases for J; bases not matched to a gene: 7. CDR3 loop: CASSLTRTSGDEQYF. The CDR3 DNA reads TGTGCCAGCAGCTTAACCAGGACCAGCGGGGACGAGCAGTACTTC.

About this clonotype itself: Germline is not matched at one junction end, which may reflect a read error. V is TRBV7-9 and J is TRBJ2-3; the D gene could be TRBD1 or TRBD2 (5 bases each). Looked up from germline, CDR1 is SEHNR and CDR2 is FQNEAQ (reference sequence). This CDR3 is 14 amino acids long. DNA for the CDR3: TGTGCCAGCAGCTCGAGGGCCTACACAGGTACGCAGTATTTT. Residues: CASSSRAYTGTQYF.

In its sample, this clonotype was seen a few times. The chain has TRBV7-8 and TRBJ2-7; the D is unclear. The germline V gene has CDR1 SGHVS and CDR2 FQNEAQ. V was clipped by 1 base and J by 1 base, with 20 bases between them. The CDR3 extends over 18 amino acids. This CDR3 reads CASSLVTTEMSASYEQYF. CDR3 DNA: TGTGCCAGCAGCTTAGTCACGACCGAAATGTCGGCTTCCTACGAGCAGTACTTC. Together with reference TRBV7-8 and TRBJ2-7, the CDR3 gives the full variable domain: GAGVSQSPRYKVAKRGQDVALRCDPISGHVSLFWYQQALGQGPEFLTYFQNEAQLDKSGLPSDRFFAERPEGSVSTLKIQRTQQEDSAVYLCASSLVTTEMSASYEQYFGPGTRLTVT.

The rearrangement joins TRBV7-8 to TRBJ1-5; D might be TRBD1 (6 bases). Trimming stripped 5 bases from V and 4 bases from J, with 15 bases between. The CDR3 contains 15 residues. Per the germline V gene, CDR1 is SGHVS and CDR2 is FQNEAQ. In nucleotides, the CDR3 is TGTGCCAGCAGCACCGAGGACAGCTTTAATCAGCCCCAGCATTTT. Translating gives CASSTEDSFNQPQHF.

The V gene is TRBV15, the J gene TRBJ2-1, with TRBD2 as a possible D gene (5 bases). Germline-derived CDR1 and CDR2 are LNHNV and YYDKDF (reference sequence). V was cut by 4 bases and J by 2 bases, with 15 bases left in between. The CDR3 consists of 16 residues. The CDR3 loop reads CATSTFLAGTYNEQFF. The CDR3 nucleotides read TGTGCCACCAGCACTTTTTTGGCGGGCACCTACAATGAGCAGTTCTTC.

The chain employs TRBV10-3 and TRBJ2-3; D is possibly TRBD1 (5 bases). The CDR3 totals 14 residues. The V gene's germline CDR1 is ENHRY and CDR2 SYGVKD. V lost 8 bases and J 5 bases, leaving 17 bases between the germline ends. In DNA, the CDR3 is TGTGCCATCGGGGCCAGTGGGGCTGAAGATACGCAGTATTTT. It translates to CAIGASGAEDTQYF.

This clonotype occurred a few times. The chain employs TRBV29-1 and TRBJ1-1; D is unclear. CDR3 length: 20 amino acids. Per germline, CDR1 SQVTM and CDR2 ANQGSEA. The ends were cut back, 1 base at V and 0 bases at J, with 27 bases in the middle. The CDR3 DNA is TGCAGCGTTGAAGTCCCCCGAATCCTTACCCACAACCCTATGAACACTGAAGCTTTCTTT. It encodes CSVEVPRILTHNPMNTEAFF.

This clonotype has only a few counts. The chain couples TRBV6-5 to TRBJ2-7; D gene uncertain. CDR1 and CDR2 (germline): MNHEY, SVGAGI. The CDR3 has 13 residues. Trimming removed 4 bases at V and 7 bases at J, with 14 bases between. The CDR3, as DNA: TGTGCCAGCAGTTTTGGCACCCGATGGGAGCAGTACTTC. Translation: CASSFGTRWEQYF.

V is TRBV20-1 and J is TRBJ1-1; D is possibly TRBD1 (5 bases). Per the germline V gene, CDR1 is DFQATT and CDR2 is SNEGSKA (reference sequence). The V and J ends lost 4 bases and 2 bases respectively, with 17 bases between them. This CDR3 contains 15 residues. In nucleotides, the CDR3 is TGCAGTGCTATCCCCATGATGGGGGGAAACACTGAAGCTTTCTTT. Translation: CSAIPMMGGNTEAFF.

This clonotype was picked up a small number of times. This sequence joins TRBV28 and TRBJ2-5; TRBD2 aligns across 8 bases. The J call may be wrong; the DNA end is better matched by TRBJ2-7. Germline-derived CDR1 and CDR2 are MDHEN and SYDVKM. The CDR3 runs to 16 residues. CDR3 in DNA: TGTGCCAGCAGTCCGAGCGAGGGCGGGGGGATCTACGAGCAGTACTTC. This gives the protein CASSPSEGGGIYEQYF.

The chain couples TRBV5-5 to TRBJ1-1; unclear D gene. CDR3 length equals 14 residues. The V end lost 2 bases, the J end lost 0 bases, and 8 bases lay between the germline ends. The V gene's germline CDR1 is SGHKS and CDR2 YYEKEE (reference sequence). CDR3: CASSFLSVNTEAFF. CDR3 DNA sequence: TGTGCCAGCAGCTTTCTATCTGTGAACACTGAAGCTTTCTTT. Full variable domain (rest looked up from reference TRBV5-5 and TRBJ1-1): DAGVTQSPTHLIKTRGQQVTLRCSPISGHKSVSWYQQVLGQGPQFIFQYYEKEERGRGNFPDRFSARQFPNYSSELNVNALLLGDSALYLCASSFLSVNTEAFFGQGTRLTVV.

V gene TRBV5-1 combines with J gene TRBJ1-2; no clear D. The CDR3 covers 14 residues. Germline CDR1 reads SGHRS; CDR2 reads YFSETQ. Trimming pared 0 bases from V and 4 bases from J, leaving 10 bases between. In DNA form, the CDR3 reads TGCGCCAGCAGCTTGGTTGCAGCTTTCTATGGCTACACCTTC. Its translation is CASSLVAAFYGYTF.

This clonotype was recorded a few times. The chain employs TRBV4-1 and TRBJ1-2; D unclear. V was shortened by 1 base and J by 2 bases, with 11 bases between the two germline ends. The CDR3 extends over 15 amino acids. CDR1 and CDR2 from the germline V gene are MGHRA and YSYEKL. CDR3 region: CASSQGHRPNYGYTF. The DNA for the CDR3 is TGCGCCAGCAGCCAAGGCCACCGTCCCAACTATGGCTACACCTTC.

V gene TRBV5-6 combines with J gene TRBJ2-1; TRBD2 aligns across 8 bases. CDR3 length equals 14 residues. Germline lookup yields CDR1 SGHDT and CDR2 YYEEEE. V lost 2 bases and J lost 10; bases outside the gene matches: 8. The CDR3 DNA is TGTGCCAGCAGCTTCGGGGGGGCCATTCAGGAGCAGTTCTTC. Its protein is CASSFGGAIQEQFF.

The gene calls are TRBV7-8 and TRBJ2-1, with 9 bases matching TRBD1. The CDR3 extends over 16 amino acids. The V segment lost 5 bases and the J segment 3 bases; nucleotides outside the gene matches: 8. Germline-derived CDR1 and CDR2 are SGHVS and FQNEAQ. The CDR3 reads CASSIKWDRDYNEQFF. The CDR3 region has the DNA TGTGCCAGCAGCATTAAATGGGACAGGGACTACAATGAGCAGTTCTTC.

The chain combines TRBV12-3 or TRBV12-4 with TRBJ2-1; TRBD2 aligns across 7 bases. This CDR3 is built from 17 residues. Germline trimming cut 1 base from V and 3 bases from J; bases unmatched to any gene: 9. The CDR3 DNA reads TGTGCCAGCAGTTTAGTTACCTCTAGCGGCGACTACAATGAGCAGTTCTTC. It specifies CASSLVTSSGDYNEQFF.

The chain links TRBV4-1 to TRBJ1-2, with 7 bases aligning to TRBD1. The CDR3 covers 17 residues. Germline V gene data show CDR1 as MGHRA and CDR2 as YSYEKL. V gave up 0 bases and J gave up 0 bases; unmatched junction bases: 7. The CDR3 nucleotides read TGCGCCAGCAGCCAAGATCAGGGACAGCTAGCTAACTATGGCTACACCTTC. This codes for CASSQDQGQLANYGYTF.